This section outlines one T cell receptor (beta chain) sequence together with its context. No antigen is known for it. The data stem from a study of molecular identifiers for immune sequencing clone quantification. Study in general: Four of five splits of RNA from approximately 20,000 or 100,000 naive CD8 cells were sequenced in replicates. Findings of the study overall: In CMV-specific effectors, clones above 20 copies held over 99% of molecules; naive, under 1%.

The CDR3 contains 15 residues. Trimming removed 6 bases at V and 4 bases at J, with 16 bases between. Previously described methods with listed TCR primers produced the bulk TCR libraries. A single record per CDR3 protein comes from TCRdb applying MiXCR to the PCR reads. Of 460,000 or so distinct CDR3 sequences detected, about a fifth appear once; the ten largest clones hold about 0.8%. The sequenced material came from naive CD8+ T cells from blood, with Jurkat cell RNA spiked in. The sample's subset: FACS-sorted CD8+CD4-CCR7+CD45RA+ naive T cells. The genes are TRBV12-3 or TRBV12-4 and TRBJ1-5; the D gene is possibly TRBD1 (5 bases). The receptor was derived from a human donor in good health. Some libraries in this study had Jurkat cell RNA spiked in. The CDR3 sequence: CASRLGLLANQPQHF. CDR3 in DNA: TGTGCCAGCAGGCTGGGACTTCTAGCAAATCAGCCCCAGCATTTT.